This T cell receptor (beta chain) was profiled in a study of identical twins. Whole-study results and caveats: Researchers reported excess low generation probability among twin-shared out-of-frame alpha sequences.

Each donor was a healthy Caucasian. The CDR3 sequence is 14 residues long. Germline V gene data show CDR1 as DFQATT and CDR2 as SNEGSKA (reference sequence). Trimming shortened V by 6 bases and J by 0 bases, and 12 bases separated the two germline ends. Unique molecular identifiers were present on the cDNA, and a universal primer site came from template switching. TCRdb re-called the 5' RACE reads with MiXCR, one entry per CDR3 protein. The data show approximately 500,000 distinct CDR3 sequences, 24% seen once. This clonotype appeared a few times. Its specificity is not known. These records were also assigned to another study, of T cells expressing NK-cell markers. This second study notes: Seven HCMV-seropositive donors and one seronegative donor made up the eight sequenced donors.

This TCR was sampled from a woman younger than 30 in good health. V is TRBV20-1 and J is TRBJ2-1; D gene ambiguous. Sequenced input: CD4+ T cells sorted from blood. CDR3 amino acids: CSARDTFSYNEQFF. The CDR3 DNA reads TGCAGTGCCCGAGACACTTTCTCCTACAATGAGCAGTTCTTC.